This T cell receptor (beta chain) originates from a study of neoadjuvant anti-PD-1 for oral cavity cancer. The overall study: Patients without progression received a fourth nivolumab dose around day 43, then surgical resection on days 50-56.

Time point denoted: after neoadjuvant nivolumab, at surgical resection. Clones were read by immunoSEQ multiplex PCR, and TCRdb kept only the in-frame ones, dropping some. The repertoire consists of 15,000 or so clones, with around 76% occurring once and the leading ten covering under 2.5%. Whole-study findings and limits: Post-nivolumab, blood T cell clonality was significantly elevated in non-responders.

With regard to this clone: Its antigen is not known.

V shed 1 base and J shed 1 base, with 7 bases lying between them. Germline lookup yields CDR1 SEHNR and CDR2 FQNEAQ (reference sequence). The CDR3 totals 14 residues. The chain employs TRBV7-9 and TRBJ1-1, with no clear D. The sequencing here drew on PBMCs, taken after nivolumab (anti-PD-1) treatment. The receptor's source is a person aged 40-85 years with oral cavity squamous cell carcinoma. Written as DNA, the CDR3 is TGTGCCAGCAGCTTAGTGGTGCCGAACACTGAAGCTTTCTTT. It yields the protein CASSLVVPNTEAFF.